This T cell receptor beta chain is drawn from a study of T cells after posttransplantation cyclophosphamide. Findings of the study overall: Tissue-infiltrating T cells from skin or gut overlapped little with blood T cells.

This clone was seen ten or more times. Its antigen is unknown. The CDR3 spans 16 residues. Between the trimmed V and J ends, which lost 3 bases and 4 bases, there was a span of 19 bases. CDR1 and CDR2 (germline): SGDLS, YYNGEE. Sequenced by immunoSEQ multiplex PCR; TCRdb stores in-frame clones only, minus some. Recorded here are 10,000 to 15,000 clones, none singletons. This clonotype was obtained from a woman aged 40 to 50 in good health, CMV-negative, and a related stem cell transplant donor. The V call is TRBV9, the J call TRBJ1-2; D possibly corresponds to TRBD1 (6 bases). Sequencing was done on a sample of PBMCs. The CDR3 DNA sequence: TGTGCCAGCAGCGCCGACAGGCGGGGGTTGGGCTATGGCTACACCTTC. Translation: CASSADRRGLGYGYTF.